Given below is one TCR beta chain in context. Germline CDR1 SGHKS, CDR2 YYEKEE (reference sequence). V was trimmed by 4 bases and J by 7 bases, leaving 11 bases between them. This CDR3 is built from 13 residues. This specimen comes from a study of memory CD4+ T cells and cytomegalovirus serostatus. Measured with immunoSEQ multiplex PCR; TCRdb has only the in-frame clones, and not every one. Of 40,000 to 45,000 clones in the sample, less than 85% were seen once. The sort gate was single viable CD3+CD4+CD8-CD45RO+ cells for memory CD4+ T cells. The chain links TRBV5-5 to TRBJ2-2, with no clear D. The receptor was derived from an adult in good health and CMV-seronegative. The sequenced sample was memory CD4+ T cells from blood. CDR3 sequence (DNA): TGTGCCAGCAGCCCCTTGATTGTCGGGGAGCTGTTTTTT. It specifies CASSPLIVGELFF.